This TCR beta chain was captured by sequencing in a study of blood T cell repertoires in COVID-19. Study-level information: Acute and convalescent COVID-19 samples came from the United States, Italy and Spain. Sources were T cells, B-cell-depleted T cells, or PBMCs; the material itself was cDNA or gDNA.

Methods used by the authors: Estimation of nucleated cell counts was performed using reference gene primer amplification. The table came from immunoSEQ multiplex PCR; TCRdb's copy has only in-frame clones and leaves some out. V, J and clone size reflect that table, while D and trimming were determined from the DNA. The table records 260,000 or so clones, around four fifths of them present only once. This clonotype was sampled from a man aged 80 or over with acute or convalescent COVID-19. The specimen was peripheral blood.

The CDR3 loop reads CASSLGLAGGRNTQYF. The CDR3 DNA reads as TGTGCCAGCAGCCTGGGACTAGCGGGGGGGCGGAATACGCAGTATTTT. The gene calls are TRBV3-1 (or the pseudogene TRBV3-2) and TRBJ2-3, with 16 bases lining up with TRBD2. Trimming at V came to 4 bases and at J to 7 bases, leaving 5 bases not matched to a gene. The CDR3 sequence is 16 residues long. In germline, CDR1 is LGHDT, CDR2 YNNKEL (reference sequence).